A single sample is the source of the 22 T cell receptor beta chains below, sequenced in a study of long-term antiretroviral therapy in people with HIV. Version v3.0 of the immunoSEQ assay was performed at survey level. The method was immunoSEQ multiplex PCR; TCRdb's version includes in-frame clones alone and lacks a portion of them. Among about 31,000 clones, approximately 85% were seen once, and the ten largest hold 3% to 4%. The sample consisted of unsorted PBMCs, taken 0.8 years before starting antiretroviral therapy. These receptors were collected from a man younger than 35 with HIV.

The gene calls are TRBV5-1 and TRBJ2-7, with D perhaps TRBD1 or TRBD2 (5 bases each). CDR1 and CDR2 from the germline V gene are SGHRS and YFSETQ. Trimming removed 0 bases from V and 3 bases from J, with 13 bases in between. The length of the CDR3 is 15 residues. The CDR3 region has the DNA TGCGCCAGCAGCTTGGTACCGGGACGGATCTACGAGCAGTACTTC. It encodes CASSLVPGRIYEQYF.

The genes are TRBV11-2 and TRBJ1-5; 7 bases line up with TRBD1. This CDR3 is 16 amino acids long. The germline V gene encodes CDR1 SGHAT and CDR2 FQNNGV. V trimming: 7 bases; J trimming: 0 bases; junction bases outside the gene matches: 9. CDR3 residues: CASNLGTAYSNQPQHF. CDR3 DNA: TGTGCCAGCAATCTCGGGACAGCTTATAGCAATCAGCCCCAGCATTTT. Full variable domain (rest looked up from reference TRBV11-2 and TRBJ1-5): EAGVAQSPRYKIIEKRQSVAFWCNPISGHATLYWYQQILGQGPKLLIQFQNNGVVDDSQLPKDRFSAERLKGVDSTLKIQPAKLEDSAVYLCASNLGTAYSNQPQHFGDGTRLSIL.

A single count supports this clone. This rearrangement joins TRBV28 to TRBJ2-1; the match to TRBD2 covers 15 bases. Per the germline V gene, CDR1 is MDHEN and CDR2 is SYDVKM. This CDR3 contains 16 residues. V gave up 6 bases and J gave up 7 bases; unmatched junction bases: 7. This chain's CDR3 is CASRRTSGRGMNEQFF. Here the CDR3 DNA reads TGTGCCAGCAGGCGGACTAGCGGGAGGGGGATGAATGAGCAGTTCTTC.

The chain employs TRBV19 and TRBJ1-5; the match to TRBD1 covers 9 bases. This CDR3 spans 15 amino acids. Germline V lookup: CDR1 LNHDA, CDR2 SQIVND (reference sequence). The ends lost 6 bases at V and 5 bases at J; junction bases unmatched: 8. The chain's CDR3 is CASRIDRGSDQPQHF. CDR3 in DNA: TGTGCCAGTAGAATCGACAGGGGGTCCGATCAGCCCCAGCATTTT.

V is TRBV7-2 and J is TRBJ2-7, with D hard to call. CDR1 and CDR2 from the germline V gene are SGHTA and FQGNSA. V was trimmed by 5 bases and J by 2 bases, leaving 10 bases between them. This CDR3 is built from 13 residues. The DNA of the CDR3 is TGTGCCAGCAGCCCCCTGGAGCCCTACGAGCAGTACTTC. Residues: CASSPLEPYEQYF.

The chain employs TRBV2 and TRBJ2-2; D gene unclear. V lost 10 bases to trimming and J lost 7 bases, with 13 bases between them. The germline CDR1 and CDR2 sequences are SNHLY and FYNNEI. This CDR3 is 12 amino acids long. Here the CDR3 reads CATQSEGGELFF. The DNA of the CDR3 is TGTGCCACCCAGAGCGAAGGCGGGGAGCTGTTTTTT.

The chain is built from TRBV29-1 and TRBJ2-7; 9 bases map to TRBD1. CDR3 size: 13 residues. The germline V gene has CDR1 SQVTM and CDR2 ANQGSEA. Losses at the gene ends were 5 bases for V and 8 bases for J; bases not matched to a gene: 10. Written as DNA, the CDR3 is TGCAGCGTTACCCGAGGGGGACAGGGCAAGCAGTACTTC. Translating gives CSVTRGGQGKQYF.

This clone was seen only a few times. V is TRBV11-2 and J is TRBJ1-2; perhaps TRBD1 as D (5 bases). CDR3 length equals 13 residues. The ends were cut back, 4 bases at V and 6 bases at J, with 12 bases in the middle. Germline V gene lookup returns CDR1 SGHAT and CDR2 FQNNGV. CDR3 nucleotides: TGTGCCAGCAGCTGGGGGGTCGGGGATGGCTACACCTTC. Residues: CASSWGVGDGYTF. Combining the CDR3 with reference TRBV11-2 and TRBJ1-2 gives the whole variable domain EAGVAQSPRYKIIEKRQSVAFWCNPISGHATLYWYQQILGQGPKLLIQFQNNGVVDDSQLPKDRFSAERLKGVDSTLKIQPAKLEDSAVYLCASSWGVGDGYTFGSGTRLTVV.

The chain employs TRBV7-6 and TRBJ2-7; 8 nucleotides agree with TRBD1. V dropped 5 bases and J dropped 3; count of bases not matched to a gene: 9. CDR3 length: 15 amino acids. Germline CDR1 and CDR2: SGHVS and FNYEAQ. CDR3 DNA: TGTGCCAGCAGCCAACCGGGACAGGACGACTACGAGCAGTACTTC. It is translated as CASSQPGQDDYEQYF. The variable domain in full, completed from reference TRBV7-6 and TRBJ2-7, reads GAGVSQSPRYKVTKRGQDVALRCDPISGHVSLYWYRQALGQGPEFLTYFNYEAQQDKSGLPNDRFSAERPEGSISTLTIQRTEQRDSAMYRCASSQPGQDDYEQYFGPGTRLTVT.

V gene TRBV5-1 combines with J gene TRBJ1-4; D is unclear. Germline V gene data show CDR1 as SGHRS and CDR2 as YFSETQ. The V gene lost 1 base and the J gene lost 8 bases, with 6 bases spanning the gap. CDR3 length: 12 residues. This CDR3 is CASSLNQEKLFF. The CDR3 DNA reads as TGCGCCAGCAGCTTGAACCAGGAAAAACTGTTTTTT.

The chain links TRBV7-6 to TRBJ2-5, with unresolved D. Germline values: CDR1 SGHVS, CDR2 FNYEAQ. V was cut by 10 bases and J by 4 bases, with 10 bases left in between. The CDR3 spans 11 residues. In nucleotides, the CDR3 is TGTGCCACCCTTCATCGAGAGACCCAGTACTTC. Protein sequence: CATLHRETQYF.

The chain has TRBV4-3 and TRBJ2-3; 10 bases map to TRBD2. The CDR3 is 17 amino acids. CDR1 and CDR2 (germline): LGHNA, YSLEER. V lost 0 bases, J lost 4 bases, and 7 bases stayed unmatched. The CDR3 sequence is CASSQDVGTSVSDTQYF. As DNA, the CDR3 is TGCGCCAGCAGCCAAGATGTTGGGACTAGCGTCTCAGATACGCAGTATTTT.

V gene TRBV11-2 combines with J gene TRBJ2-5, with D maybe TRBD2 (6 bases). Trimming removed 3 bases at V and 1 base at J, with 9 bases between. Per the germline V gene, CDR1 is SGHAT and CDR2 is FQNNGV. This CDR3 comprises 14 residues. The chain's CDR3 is CASSFTGGQETQYF. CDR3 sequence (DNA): TGTGCCAGCAGCTTTACCGGGGGCCAAGAGACCCAGTACTTC.

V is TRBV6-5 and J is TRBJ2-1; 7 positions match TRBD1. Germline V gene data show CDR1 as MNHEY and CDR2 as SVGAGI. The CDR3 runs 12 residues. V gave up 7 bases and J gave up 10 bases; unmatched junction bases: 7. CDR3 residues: CASTHRGGEQFF. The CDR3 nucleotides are TGTGCCAGCACTCACAGGGGCGGGGAGCAGTTCTTC.

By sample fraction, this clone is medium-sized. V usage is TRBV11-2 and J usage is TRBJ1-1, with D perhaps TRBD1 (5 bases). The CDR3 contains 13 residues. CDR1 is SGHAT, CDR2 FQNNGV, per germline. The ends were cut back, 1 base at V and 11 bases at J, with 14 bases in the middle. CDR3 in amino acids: CASSLVGGKAAFF. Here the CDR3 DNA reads TGTGCCAGCAGCTTAGTCGGGGGAAAGGCGGCTTTCTTT.

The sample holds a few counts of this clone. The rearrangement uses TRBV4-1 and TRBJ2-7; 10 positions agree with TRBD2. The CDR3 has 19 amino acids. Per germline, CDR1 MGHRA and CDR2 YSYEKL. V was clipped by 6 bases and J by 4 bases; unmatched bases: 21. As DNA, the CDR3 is TGCGCCAGCAGTCCAAGATGGACCAGCGGGAGGGCCGTAAAGTACGAGCAGTACTTC. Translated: CASSPRWTSGRAVKYEQYF.

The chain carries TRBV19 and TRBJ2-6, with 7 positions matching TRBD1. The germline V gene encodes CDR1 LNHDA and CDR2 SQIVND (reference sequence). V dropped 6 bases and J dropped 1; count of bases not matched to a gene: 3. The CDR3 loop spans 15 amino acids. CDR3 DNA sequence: TGTGCCAGTAGCACGACAGGGTCTGGGGCCAACGTCCTGACTTTC. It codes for CASSTTGSGANVLTF.

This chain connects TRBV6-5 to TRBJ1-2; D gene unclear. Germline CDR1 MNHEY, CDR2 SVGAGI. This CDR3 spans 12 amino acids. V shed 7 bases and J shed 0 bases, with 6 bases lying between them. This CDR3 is CASKTTNYGYTF. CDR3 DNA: TGTGCCAGCAAAACAACTAACTATGGCTACACCTTC.

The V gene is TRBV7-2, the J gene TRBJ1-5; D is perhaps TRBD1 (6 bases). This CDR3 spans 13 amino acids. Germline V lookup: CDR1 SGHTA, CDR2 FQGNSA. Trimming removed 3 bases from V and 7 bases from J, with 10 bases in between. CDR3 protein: CASSLRGLQPQHF. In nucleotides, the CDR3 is TGTGCCAGCAGCTTGAGGGGGTTACAGCCCCAGCATTTT.

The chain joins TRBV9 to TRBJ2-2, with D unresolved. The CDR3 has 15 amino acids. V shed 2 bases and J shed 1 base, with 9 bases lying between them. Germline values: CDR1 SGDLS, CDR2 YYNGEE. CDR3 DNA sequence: TGTGCCAGCAGCGTGGGGTTACTGAACACCGGGGAGCTGTTTTTT. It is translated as CASSVGLLNTGELFF.

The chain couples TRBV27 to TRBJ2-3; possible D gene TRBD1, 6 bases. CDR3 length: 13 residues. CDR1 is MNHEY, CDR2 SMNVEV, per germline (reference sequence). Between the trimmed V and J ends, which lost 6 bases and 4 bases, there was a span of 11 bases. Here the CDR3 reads CASSITGPDTQYF. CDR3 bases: TGTGCCAGCAGCATCACAGGGCCAGATACGCAGTATTTT.

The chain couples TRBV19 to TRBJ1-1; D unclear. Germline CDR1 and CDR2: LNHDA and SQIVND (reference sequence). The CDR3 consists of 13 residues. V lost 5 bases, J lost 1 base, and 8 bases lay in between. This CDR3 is CASSPLENTEAFF. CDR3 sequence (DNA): TGTGCCAGTAGTCCGCTGGAGAACACTGAAGCTTTCTTT.